The source of this T cell receptor beta chain is a study of T cells of healthy individuals. TCRdb re-derived calls from the 5' RACE reads in MiXCR, one entry per CDR3 protein. In the table there are about 96,000 distinct CDR3 sequences, around 17% of which are singletons. The CDR3 consists of 15 residues. In germline, CDR1 is KGHSH, CDR2 LQKENI. Trimming took 0 bases from V and 3 from J, leaving 11 bases between them. This clonotype was detected many times. This rearrangement joins TRBV18 to TRBJ2-5, with D perhaps being TRBD1 or TRBD2 (5 bases each). This clonotype was obtained from a human donor in good health. The CDR3 loop reads CASSPPGAREETQYF. In nucleotides, the CDR3 is TGTGCCAGCTCACCACCAGGGGCGAGGGAAGAGACCCAGTACTTC.